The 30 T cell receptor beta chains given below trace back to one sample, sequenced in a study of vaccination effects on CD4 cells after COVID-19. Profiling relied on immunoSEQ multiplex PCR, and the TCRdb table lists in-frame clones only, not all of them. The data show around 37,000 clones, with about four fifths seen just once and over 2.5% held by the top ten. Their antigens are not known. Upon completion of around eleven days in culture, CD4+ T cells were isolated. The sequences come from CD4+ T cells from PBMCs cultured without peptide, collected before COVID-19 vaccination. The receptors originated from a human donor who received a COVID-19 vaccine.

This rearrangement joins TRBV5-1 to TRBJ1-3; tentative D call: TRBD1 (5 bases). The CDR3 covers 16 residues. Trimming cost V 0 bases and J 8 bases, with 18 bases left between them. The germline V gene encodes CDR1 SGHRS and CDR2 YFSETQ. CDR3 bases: TGCGCCAGCAGCTTGGGACAGCGGACATCGGGGCACACCATATATTTT. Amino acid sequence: CASSLGQRTSGHTIYF.

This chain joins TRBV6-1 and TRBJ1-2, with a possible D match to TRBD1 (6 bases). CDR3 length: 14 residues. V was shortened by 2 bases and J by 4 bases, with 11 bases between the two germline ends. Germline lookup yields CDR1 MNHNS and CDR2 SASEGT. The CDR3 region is CASSELGRGYGYTF. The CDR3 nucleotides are TGTGCCAGCAGTGAACTGGGCAGGGGCTATGGCTACACCTTC.

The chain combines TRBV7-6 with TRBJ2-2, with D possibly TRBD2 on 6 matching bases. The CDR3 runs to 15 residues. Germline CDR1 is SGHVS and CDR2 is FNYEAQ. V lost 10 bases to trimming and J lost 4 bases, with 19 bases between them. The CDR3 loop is CATSIAAARTGELFF. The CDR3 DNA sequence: TGTGCCACCTCTATAGCGGCAGCTCGCACCGGGGAGCTGTTTTTT. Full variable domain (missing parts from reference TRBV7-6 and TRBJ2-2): GAGVSQSPRYKVTKRGQDVALRCDPISGHVSLYWYRQALGQGPEFLTYFNYEAQQDKSGLPNDRFSAERPEGSISTLTIQRTEQRDSAMYRCATSIAAARTGELFFGEGSRLTVL.

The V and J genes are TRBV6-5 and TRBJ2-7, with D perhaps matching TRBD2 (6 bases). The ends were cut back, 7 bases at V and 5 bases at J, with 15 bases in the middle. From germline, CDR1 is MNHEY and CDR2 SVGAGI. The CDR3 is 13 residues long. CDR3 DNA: TGTGCCAGCAACAGCCCTAGGGAGGACGAGCAGTACTTC. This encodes CASNSPREDEQYF.

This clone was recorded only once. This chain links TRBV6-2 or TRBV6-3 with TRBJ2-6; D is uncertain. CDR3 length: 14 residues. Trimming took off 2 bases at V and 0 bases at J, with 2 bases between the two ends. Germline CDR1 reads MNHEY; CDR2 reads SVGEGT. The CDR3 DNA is TGTGCCAGCAGTTACAGCTCTGGGGCCAACGTCCTGACTTTC. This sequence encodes CASSYSSGANVLTF.

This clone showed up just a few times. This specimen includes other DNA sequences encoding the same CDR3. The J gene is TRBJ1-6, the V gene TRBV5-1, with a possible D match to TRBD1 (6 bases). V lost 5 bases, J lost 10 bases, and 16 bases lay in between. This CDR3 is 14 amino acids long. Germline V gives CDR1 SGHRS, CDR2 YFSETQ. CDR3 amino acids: CASSSQGIGSPLHF. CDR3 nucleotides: TGCGCCAGCAGTTCGCAGGGGATCGGCTCACCCCTCCACTTT.

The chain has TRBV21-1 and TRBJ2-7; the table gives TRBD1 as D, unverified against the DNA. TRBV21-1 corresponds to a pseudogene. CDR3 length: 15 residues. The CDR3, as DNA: TGTGCCAGCAGCAAAACCAGGGAAGGCGGTTACGAGCAGTACTTC. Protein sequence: CASSKTREGGYEQYF.

DNA of the CDR3: TGTGCCAGCAGCGGGTCGACGATAGGTGAAGGGGGCTACACCTTC. This sequence encodes CASSGSTIGEGGYTF. The rearrangement uses TRBV5-5 and TRBJ1-2; unclear D gene. Germline V gene sequence: CDR1 SGHKS, CDR2 YYEKEE (reference sequence). This CDR3 is 15 amino acids long. V lost 4 bases and J lost 8, with 21 bases in between. Using reference TRBV5-5 and TRBJ1-2 for the parts outside the CDR3, the full variable domain is DAGVTQSPTHLIKTRGQQVTLRCSPISGHKSVSWYQQVLGQGPQFIFQYYEKEERGRGNFPDRFSARQFPNYSSELNVNALLLGDSALYLCASSGSTIGEGGYTFGSGTRLTVV.

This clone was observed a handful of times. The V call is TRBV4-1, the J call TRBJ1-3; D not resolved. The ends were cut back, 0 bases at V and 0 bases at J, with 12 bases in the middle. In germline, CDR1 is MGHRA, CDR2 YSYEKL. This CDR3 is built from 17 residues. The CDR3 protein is CASSQDRSWGSGNTIYF. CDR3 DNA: TGCGCCAGCAGCCAAGATCGGTCATGGGGCTCTGGAAACACCATATATTTT.

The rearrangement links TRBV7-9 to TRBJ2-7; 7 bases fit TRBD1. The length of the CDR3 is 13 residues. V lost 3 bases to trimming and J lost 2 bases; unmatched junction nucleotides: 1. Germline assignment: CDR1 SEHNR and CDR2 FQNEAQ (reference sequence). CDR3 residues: CASSLTGPYEQYF. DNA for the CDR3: TGTGCCAGCAGCTTGACAGGGCCCTACGAGCAGTACTTC.

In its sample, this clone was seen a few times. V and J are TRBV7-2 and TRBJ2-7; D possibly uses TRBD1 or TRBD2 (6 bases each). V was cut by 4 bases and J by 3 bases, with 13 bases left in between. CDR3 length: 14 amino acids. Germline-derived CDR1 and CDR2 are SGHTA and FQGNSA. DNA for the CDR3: TGTGCCAGCAGCTCCCCCGGGGGCGGCTACGAGCAGTACTTC. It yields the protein CASSSPGGGYEQYF.

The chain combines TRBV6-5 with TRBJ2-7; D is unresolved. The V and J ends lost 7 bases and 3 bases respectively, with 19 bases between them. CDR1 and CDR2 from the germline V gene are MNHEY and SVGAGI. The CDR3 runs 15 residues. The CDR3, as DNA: TGTGCCAGCAAGAAATTCGTTGGTGGCAGCTACGAGCAGTACTTC. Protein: CASKKFVGGSYEQYF.

The DNA of the CDR3 is TGCGCCAGCAGCTTGGCCATGAGGGGGCAGGGTTCACCCCTCCACTTT. It encodes CASSLAMRGQGSPLHF. This chain joins TRBV5-1 and TRBJ1-6; TRBD1 matches at 7 bases. Germline CDR1 is SGHRS and CDR2 is YFSETQ. This CDR3 comprises 16 residues. The V segment lost 0 bases and the J segment 9 bases; nucleotides outside the gene matches: 9.

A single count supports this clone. CDR3 sequence (DNA): TGTGCCAGCAGTTTATTGGGAGGACAGGACGGTGGCTACACCTTC. Its protein is CASSLLGGQDGGYTF. The chain carries TRBV28 and TRBJ1-2; 7 nucleotides line up with TRBD1. With V trimmed by 1 base and J by 7 bases, 9 bases remained unmatched. Germline V gives CDR1 MDHEN, CDR2 SYDVKM. The CDR3 has 15 amino acids.

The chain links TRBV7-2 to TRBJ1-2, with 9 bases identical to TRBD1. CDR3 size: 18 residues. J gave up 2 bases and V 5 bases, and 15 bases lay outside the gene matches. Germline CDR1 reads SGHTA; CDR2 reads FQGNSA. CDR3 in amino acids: CASSPRGAGTGINYGYTF. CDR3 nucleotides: TGTGCCAGCAGCCCCCGTGGCGCCGGGACAGGGATCAACTATGGCTACACCTTC.

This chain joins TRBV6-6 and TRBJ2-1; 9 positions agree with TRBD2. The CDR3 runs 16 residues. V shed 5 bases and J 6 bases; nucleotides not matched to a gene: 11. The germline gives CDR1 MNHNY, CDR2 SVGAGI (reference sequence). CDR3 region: CASSTPLGGGANEQFF. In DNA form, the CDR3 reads TGTGCCAGCAGTACCCCATTGGGCGGGGGGGCCAATGAGCAGTTCTTC.

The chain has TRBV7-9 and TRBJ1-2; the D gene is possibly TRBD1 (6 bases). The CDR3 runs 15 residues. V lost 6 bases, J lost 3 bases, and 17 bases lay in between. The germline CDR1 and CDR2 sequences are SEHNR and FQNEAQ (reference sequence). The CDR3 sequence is CASRPRGGQDYGYTF. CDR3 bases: TGTGCCAGCAGACCACGGGGGGGGCAGGACTATGGCTACACCTTC.

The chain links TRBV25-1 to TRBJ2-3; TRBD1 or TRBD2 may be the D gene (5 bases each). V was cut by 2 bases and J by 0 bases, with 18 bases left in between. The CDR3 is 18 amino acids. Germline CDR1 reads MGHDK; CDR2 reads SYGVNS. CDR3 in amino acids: CASSEREKKDTSTDTQYF. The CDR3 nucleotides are TGTGCCAGCAGTGAAAGGGAGAAAAAGGACACTAGCACAGATACGCAGTATTTT.

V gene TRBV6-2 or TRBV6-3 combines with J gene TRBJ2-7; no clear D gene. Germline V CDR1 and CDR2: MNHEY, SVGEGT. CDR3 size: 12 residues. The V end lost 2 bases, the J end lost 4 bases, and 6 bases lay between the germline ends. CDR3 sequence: CASSYVRYEQYF. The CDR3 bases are TGTGCCAGCAGTTACGTCCGTTACGAGCAGTACTTC.

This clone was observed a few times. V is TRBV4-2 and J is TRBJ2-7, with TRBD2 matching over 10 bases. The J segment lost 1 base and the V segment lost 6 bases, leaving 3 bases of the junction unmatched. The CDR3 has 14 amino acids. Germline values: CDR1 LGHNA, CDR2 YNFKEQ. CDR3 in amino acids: CASSRTSGSYEQYF. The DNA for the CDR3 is TGTGCCAGCAGTCGGACTAGCGGTTCCTACGAGCAGTACTTC.

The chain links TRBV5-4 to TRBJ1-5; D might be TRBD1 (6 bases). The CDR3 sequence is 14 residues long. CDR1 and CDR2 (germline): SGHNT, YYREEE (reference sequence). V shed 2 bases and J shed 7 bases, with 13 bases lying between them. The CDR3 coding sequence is TGTGCCAGCAGCTTACCAGGGGTGGGGCAGCCCCAGCATTTT. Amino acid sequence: CASSLPGVGQPQHF.

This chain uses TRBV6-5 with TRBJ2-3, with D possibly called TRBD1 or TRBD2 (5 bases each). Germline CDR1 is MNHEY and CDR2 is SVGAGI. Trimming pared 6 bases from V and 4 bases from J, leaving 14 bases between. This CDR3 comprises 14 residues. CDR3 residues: CASSPGTAPDTQYF. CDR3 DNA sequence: TGTGCCAGCAGCCCCGGGACCGCGCCAGATACGCAGTATTTT.

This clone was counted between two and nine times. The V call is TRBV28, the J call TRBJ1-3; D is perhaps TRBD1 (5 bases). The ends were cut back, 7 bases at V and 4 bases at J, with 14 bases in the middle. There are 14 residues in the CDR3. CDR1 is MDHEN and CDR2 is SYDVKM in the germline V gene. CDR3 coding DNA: TGTGCCAGCACTTTGGGGGGGTACGGAAACACCATATATTTT. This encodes CASTLGGYGNTIYF.

The CDR3 DNA reads as TGCGCCAGCAGCCAAGAAAGGGAGGAGCCTTATGGCTACACCTTC. This codes for CASSQEREEPYGYTF. The rearrangement links TRBV4-1 to TRBJ1-2; D gene uncertain. V lost 0 bases and J 5 bases, leaving 13 bases between the germline ends. Germline V gene sequence: CDR1 MGHRA, CDR2 YSYEKL. The CDR3 consists of 15 residues.

This chain's CDR3 is CASSVTVNSYNEQFF. As DNA, the CDR3 is TGTGCCAGCAGCGTAACGGTTAACTCCTACAATGAGCAGTTCTTC. The chain recombines TRBV9 with TRBJ2-1, with D uncertain. Germline loops: CDR1 SGDLS, CDR2 YYNGEE. The CDR3 is 15 residues long. V was pared by 1 base and J by 0 bases, with 8 bases between.

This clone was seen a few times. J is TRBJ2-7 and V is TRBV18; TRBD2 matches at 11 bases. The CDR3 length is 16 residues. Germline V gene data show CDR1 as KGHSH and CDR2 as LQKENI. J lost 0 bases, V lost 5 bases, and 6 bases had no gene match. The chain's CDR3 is CASSRPGTSGSYEQYF. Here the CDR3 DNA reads TGTGCCAGCTCAAGACCCGGGACTAGCGGCTCCTACGAGCAGTACTTC.

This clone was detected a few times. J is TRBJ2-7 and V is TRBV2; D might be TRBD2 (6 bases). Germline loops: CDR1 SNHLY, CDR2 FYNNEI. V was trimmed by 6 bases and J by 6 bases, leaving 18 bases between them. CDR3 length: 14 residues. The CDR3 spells CASRRGTGWLEQYF. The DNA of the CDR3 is TGTGCCAGCAGACGCGGGACCGGCTGGCTCGAGCAGTACTTC.

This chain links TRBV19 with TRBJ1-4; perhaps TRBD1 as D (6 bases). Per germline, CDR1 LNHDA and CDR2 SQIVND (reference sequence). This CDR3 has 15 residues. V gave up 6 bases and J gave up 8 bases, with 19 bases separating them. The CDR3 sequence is CASSPLRDTPEKLFF. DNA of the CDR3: TGTGCCAGTAGCCCACTCCGGGACACCCCCGAAAAACTGTTTTTT.

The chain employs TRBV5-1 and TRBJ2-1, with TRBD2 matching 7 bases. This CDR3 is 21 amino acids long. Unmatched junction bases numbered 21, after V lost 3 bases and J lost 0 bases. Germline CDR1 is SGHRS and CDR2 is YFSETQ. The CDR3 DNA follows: TGCGCCAGCAGCTACTGGAGGGCTAGCGGAGCGCTTTATTACTCCTACAATGAGCAGTTCTTC. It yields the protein CASSYWRASGALYYSYNEQFF.

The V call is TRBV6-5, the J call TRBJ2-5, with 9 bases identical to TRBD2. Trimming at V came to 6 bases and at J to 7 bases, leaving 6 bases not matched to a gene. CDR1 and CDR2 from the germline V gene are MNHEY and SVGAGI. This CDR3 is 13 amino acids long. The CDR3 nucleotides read TGTGCCAGCAGATCTAGCGGGATGGTGACCCAGTACTTC. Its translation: CASRSSGMVTQYF.